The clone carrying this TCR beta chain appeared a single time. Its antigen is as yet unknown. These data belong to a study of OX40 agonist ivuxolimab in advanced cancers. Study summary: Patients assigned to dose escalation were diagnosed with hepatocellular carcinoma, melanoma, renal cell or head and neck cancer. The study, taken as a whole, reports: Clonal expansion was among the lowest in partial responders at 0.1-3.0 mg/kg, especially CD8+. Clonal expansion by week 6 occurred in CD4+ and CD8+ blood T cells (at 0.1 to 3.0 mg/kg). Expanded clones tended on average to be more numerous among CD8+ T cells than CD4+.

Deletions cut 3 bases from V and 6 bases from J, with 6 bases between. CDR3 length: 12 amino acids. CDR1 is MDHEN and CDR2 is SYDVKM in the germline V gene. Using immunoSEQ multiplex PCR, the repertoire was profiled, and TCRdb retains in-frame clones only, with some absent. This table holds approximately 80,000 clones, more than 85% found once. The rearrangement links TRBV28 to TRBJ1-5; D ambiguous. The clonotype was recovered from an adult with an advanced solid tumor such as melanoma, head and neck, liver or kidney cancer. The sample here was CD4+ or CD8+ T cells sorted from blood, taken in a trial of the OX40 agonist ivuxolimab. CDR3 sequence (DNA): TGTGCCAGCAGTTTCTGGAGTCAGCCCCAGCATTTT. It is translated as CASSFWSQPQHF. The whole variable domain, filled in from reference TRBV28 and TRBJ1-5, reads DVKVTQSSRYLVKRTGEKVFLECVQDMDHENMFWYRQDPGLGLRLIYFSYDVKMKEKGDIPEGYSVSREKKERFSLILESASTNQTSMYLCASSFWSQPQHFGDGTRLSIL.